This T cell receptor (beta chain) was recorded in a study of blood T cell repertoires in COVID-19. The overall study: Acute and convalescent COVID-19 samples came from the United States, Italy and Spain. The analysed material was cDNA or gDNA that came from T cells, B-cell-depleted T cells, or PBMCs.

Germline CDR1 is MDHEN and CDR2 is SYDVKM. Trimming took 5 bases from V and 8 from J, leaving 30 bases between them. The CDR3 sequence is 19 residues long. How the authors handled the data: Amplification with reference gene primers provided the estimates of nucleated cell counts. The data were produced by immunoSEQ multiplex PCR, yet TCRdb's version contains in-frame clones alone and is incomplete. The V and J calls and clone size were taken over from that table, and D and trimming were inferred from the DNA. This table holds tens of thousands of clones, 65% to 80% found once. The specimen was peripheral blood. The chain combines TRBV28 with TRBJ2-2; possibly TRBD1 for D (6 bases). The receptor was derived from a human donor in a cohort sampled during active or convalescent COVID-19. CDR3 region: CASSPNAFQGSSSPGELFF. The CDR3 DNA reads as TGTGCCAGCAGTCCCAACGCCTTTCAGGGGAGTTCGTCACCGGGGGAGCTGTTTTTT.